The 14 T cell receptor beta chains below all came from one sample that was sequenced in a study of cytomegalovirus exposure and HLA in healthy donors (dated by TCRdb to about 2017). The library was obtained by the immunoSEQ multiplex PCR assay. A mixture of 60 forward primers for TCR Vbeta segments and 13 reverse primers for TCR Jbeta segments was used in the multiplex PCR. The table was pulled from immuneACCESS by TCRdb, which kept in-frame rearrangements only. Such tables lose some clones; where checked, under half of the loss comes from unresolved V genes, and the rest has no known cause. The sample records some 120,000 clones, 70% to 85% of which are singletons. 2.5% to 3% of the sample is held by the ten biggest clonotypes. Sequenced material: PBMCs. The receptors originated from a woman in her late teens or twenties in good health and CMV-seropositive.

The chain links TRBV7-3 to TRBJ2-1; 8 nucleotides match TRBD2. Germline CDR1 reads SGHTA; CDR2 reads FQGTGA. With 5 bases clipped from V and 8 bases from J, the junction kept 11 bases outside the gene matches. The CDR3 is 15 amino acids. The CDR3 reads CASSPRLATWDEQFF. For the CDR3, the DNA is TGTGCCAGCAGCCCCCGACTAGCGACCTGGGATGAGCAGTTCTTC.

The chain is built from TRBV7-2 and TRBJ1-4; weak D call: TRBD1 (5 bases). This CDR3 spans 15 amino acids. The germline V gene encodes CDR1 SGHTA and CDR2 FQGNSA. The V end lost 2 bases, the J end lost 5 bases, and 12 bases lay between the germline ends. CDR3 amino acids: CASSLRGRPNEKLFF. The CDR3 DNA reads TGTGCCAGCAGCTTACGGGGGAGACCCAATGAAAAACTGTTTTTT.

In this sample, this clone turned up a few times. The genes are TRBV2 and TRBJ2-3; 10 nucleotides line up with TRBD2. J lost 9 bases, V lost 5 bases, and 11 bases had no gene match. This CDR3 contains 15 residues. CDR1 and CDR2 (germline): SNHLY, FYNNEI. The chain's CDR3 is CASSSSGGSLRTQYF. The CDR3 nucleotides read TGTGCCAGCAGTTCTAGCGGGGGATCCCTAAGGACGCAGTATTTT.

The chain carries TRBV7-9 and TRBJ2-7; no reliable D call. The V end was cut by 1 base, the J end by 6 bases, with 10 bases between. Per the germline V gene, CDR1 is SEHNR and CDR2 is FQNEAQ (reference sequence). This CDR3 contains 13 residues. The CDR3 region has the DNA TGTGCCAGCAGCTTAGTTCCCGGGTCCGAGCAGTACTTC. It codes for CASSLVPGSEQYF.

V is TRBV2 and J is TRBJ2-1, with 11 bases matching TRBD2. The length of the CDR3 is 14 residues. V lost 9 bases and J lost 7; bases outside the gene matches: 8. Germline V CDR1 and CDR2: SNHLY, FYNNEI. The CDR3 coding sequence is TGTGCCAGGGGGTCACTAGCGGGGGAAAATGAGCAGTTCTTC. Encoded protein: CARGSLAGENEQFF.

CDR3 amino acids: CASSLGDRLVGDGTQYF. The CDR3 nucleotides are TGTGCCAGCAGCTTGGGGGACAGGTTGGTTGGCGATGGTACGCAGTATTTT. The rearrangement links TRBV5-4 to TRBJ2-3; 8 bases map to TRBD1. Trimming cost V 0 bases and J 8 bases; bases outside gene matches: 14. Germline assignment: CDR1 SGHNT and CDR2 YYREEE (reference sequence). The CDR3 runs to 17 residues.

This clone was found a few times. The CDR3 DNA reads TGTGCCAGCAGCCCCGGAGGGGCGGTGCACCAGTTCTTC. Translated: CASSPGGAVHQFF. The chain links TRBV27 to TRBJ2-1, with TRBD2 as a possible D gene (6 bases). V dropped 6 bases and J dropped 13 bases, with 19 bases sitting between them. This CDR3 contains 13 residues. From germline, CDR1 is MNHEY and CDR2 SMNVEV (reference sequence).

In the case of this clone: The sample has other DNA sequences that encode this CDR3 too. The rearrangement links TRBV4-1 to TRBJ1-5; 7 bases map to TRBD1. The CDR3 contains 15 residues. V lost 0 bases, J lost 7 bases, and 6 bases stayed unmatched. The germline gives CDR1 MGHRA, CDR2 YSYEKL. In DNA form, the CDR3 reads TGCGCCAGCAGCCAAGATTGGACAGGAGGCCAGCCCCAGCATTTT. Residues: CASSQDWTGGQPQHF.

The chain uses TRBV5-4 and TRBJ1-2; D remains ambiguous. V was trimmed by 3 bases and J by 5 bases, leaving 14 bases between them. The CDR3 spans 14 residues. Germline CDR1 and CDR2: SGHNT and YYREEE (reference sequence). CDR3 in DNA: TGTGCCAGCAGCTGGGGAGAGGGCGCATATGGCTACACCTTC. It encodes CASSWGEGAYGYTF.

The CDR3 is CAWSAQGRVAFF. For the CDR3, the DNA is TGTGCCTGGAGTGCACAGGGAAGGGTAGCTTTCTTT. The gene calls are TRBV30 and TRBJ1-1, with a tentative D call TRBD1 (6 bases). Between the trimmed V and J ends, which lost 1 base and 10 bases, there was a span of 13 bases. Germline CDR1 is GTSNPN and CDR2 is SVGIG (reference sequence). This CDR3 region has 12 residues.

The CDR3 is CALPSGGAWYEQYF. DNA for the CDR3: TGTGCCCTCCCGTCTGGGGGGGCTTGGTACGAGCAGTACTTC. This rearrangement joins TRBV7-3 to TRBJ2-7; the D gene is possibly TRBD2 (7 bases). Germline values: CDR1 SGHTA, CDR2 FQGTGA. The CDR3 loop spans 14 amino acids. Trimming cost V 11 bases and J 4 bases, with 21 bases left between them.

The chain carries TRBV7-9 and TRBJ2-3; weak D call: TRBD2 (5 bases). The length of the CDR3 is 14 residues. The V gene lost 3 bases and the J gene lost 4 bases, with 11 bases spanning the gap. Germline CDR1 reads SEHNR; CDR2 reads FQNEAQ (reference sequence). The CDR3 region has the DNA TGTGCCAGCAGCTTCTGGACTGAGGCAGATACGCAGTATTTT. As protein: CASSFWTEADTQYF.

This sequence joins TRBV9 and TRBJ2-4, with 8 bases lining up with TRBD1. Unmatched junction bases numbered 8, after V lost 3 bases and J lost 6 bases. CDR1 is SGDLS and CDR2 is YYNGEE in the germline V gene. The CDR3 consists of 15 residues. This CDR3 is CASSEMTGDTNIQYF. CDR3 nucleotides: TGTGCCAGCAGCGAAATGACAGGGGACACAAACATTCAGTACTTC.

The chain has TRBV2 and TRBJ1-2; D perhaps matches TRBD1 (6 bases). Trimming cost V 3 bases and J 7 bases, with 15 bases left between them. In germline, CDR1 is SNHLY, CDR2 FYNNEI. This CDR3 contains 14 residues. The CDR3 loop is CASSDRGGWGGYTF. The CDR3 nucleotides read TGTGCCAGCAGTGACAGGGGTGGCTGGGGTGGCTACACCTTC.